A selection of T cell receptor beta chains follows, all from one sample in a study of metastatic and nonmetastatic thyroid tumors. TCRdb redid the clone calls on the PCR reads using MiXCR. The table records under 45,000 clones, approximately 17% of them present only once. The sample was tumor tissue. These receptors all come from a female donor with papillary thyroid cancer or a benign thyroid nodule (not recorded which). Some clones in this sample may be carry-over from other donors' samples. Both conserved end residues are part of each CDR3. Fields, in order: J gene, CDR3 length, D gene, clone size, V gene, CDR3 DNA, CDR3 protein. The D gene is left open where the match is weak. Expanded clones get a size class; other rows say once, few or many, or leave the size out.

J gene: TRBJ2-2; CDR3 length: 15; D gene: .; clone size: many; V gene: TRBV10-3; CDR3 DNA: TGTGCCATCCGGGCTGACAACCGGGGAACCGGGGAGCTGTTTTTT; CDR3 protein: CAIRADNRGTGELFF
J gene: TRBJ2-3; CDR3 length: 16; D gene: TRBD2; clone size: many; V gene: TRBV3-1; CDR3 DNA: TGTGCCAGCAGCCCGGGAGGCGGGGGTGGGGCAGATACGCAGTATTTT; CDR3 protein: CASSPGGGGGADTQYF
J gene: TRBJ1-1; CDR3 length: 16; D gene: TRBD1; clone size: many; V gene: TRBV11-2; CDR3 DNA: TGTGCCAGCAGCTCTGGACAGGCATATGGAAACACTGAAGCTTTCTTT; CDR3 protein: CASSSGQAYGNTEAFF
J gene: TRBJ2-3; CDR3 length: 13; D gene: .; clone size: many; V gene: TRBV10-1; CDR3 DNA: TGCGCCAGCAGTGTTGTCCGAACGGATACGCAGTATTTT; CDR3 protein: CASSVVRTDTQYF
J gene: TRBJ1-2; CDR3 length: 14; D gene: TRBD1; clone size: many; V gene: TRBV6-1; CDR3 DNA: TGTGCCAGCAGTCCACAGGGGGCTTATGGTGGCTACACCTTC; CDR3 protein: CASSPQGAYGGYTF
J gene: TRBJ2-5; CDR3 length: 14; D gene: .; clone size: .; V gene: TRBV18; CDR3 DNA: TGTGCCAGCTCACCTATCAGGGGCCAAGAGACCCAGTACTTC; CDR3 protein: CASSPIRGQETQYF
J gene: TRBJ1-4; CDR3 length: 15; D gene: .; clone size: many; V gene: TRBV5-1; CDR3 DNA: TGCGCCAGCAGCCGGGCAGGGGCCGATAATGAAAAACTGTTTTTT; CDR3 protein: CASSRAGADNEKLFF
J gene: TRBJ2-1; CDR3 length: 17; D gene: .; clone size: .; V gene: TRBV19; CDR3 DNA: TGTGCCAGTAGTACCCACCAGGGGAAGGGCCCCTACAATGAGCAGTTCTTC; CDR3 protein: CASSTHQGKGPYNEQFF
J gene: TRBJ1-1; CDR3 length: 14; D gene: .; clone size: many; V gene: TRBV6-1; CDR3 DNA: TGTGCCAGCAGACAAGGGCGGAGGCACACTGAAGCTTTCTTT; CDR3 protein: CASRQGRRHTEAFF
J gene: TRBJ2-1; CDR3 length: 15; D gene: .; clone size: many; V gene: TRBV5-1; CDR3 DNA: TGCGCCAGCAGCCGACAGGTTAGCTCCTACAATGAGCAGTTCTTC; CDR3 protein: CASSRQVSSYNEQFF